This entry lists 30 T cell receptor beta chains sequenced from one sample in a study of long-term antiretroviral therapy in people with HIV (dated by TCRdb to between 2021 and 2024). The immunoSEQ hsTCRB v3.0 assay was used at survey level resolution for TRB variable region sequencing. The table comes from immuneACCESS by way of TCRdb, which keeps in-frame sequences with V and J called. Part of the clones is missing from these tables; in studies checked, under half for an unresolved V gene and the rest for unknown reasons. The sample table holds some 31,000 clones, of which approximately 90% were seen once. Together, the top ten hold over 10% of the sample. This specimen was unsorted PBMCs, taken 1.1 years after starting antiretroviral therapy. These receptors came from a young man with HIV.

V gene TRBV18 combines with J gene TRBJ1-2; no reliable D call. Germline V gives CDR1 KGHSH, CDR2 LQKENI. Trimming took off 3 bases at V and 0 bases at J, with 11 bases between the two ends. The CDR3 length is 15 residues. CDR3 DNA sequence: TGTGCCAGCTCACCCGAGGACCGATCTAACTATGGCTACACCTTC. Translating gives CASSPEDRSNYGYTF.

This clone is a singleton in its sample. This chain links TRBV19 with TRBJ1-5; D may be TRBD1 (5 bases). Germline V CDR1 and CDR2: LNHDA, SQIVND (reference sequence). V was shortened by 7 bases and J by 2 bases, with 15 bases between the two germline ends. This CDR3 contains 15 residues. Written as DNA, the CDR3 is TGTGCCAGTACCCCTGGGGGGGTCGGCAATCAGCCCCAGCATTTT. Encoded protein: CASTPGGVGNQPQHF.

The chain combines TRBV9 with TRBJ1-3; D is perhaps TRBD1 (5 bases). The germline V gene encodes CDR1 SGDLS and CDR2 YYNGEE. The length of the CDR3 is 14 residues. V gave up 2 bases and J gave up 3 bases, with 9 bases separating them. CDR3 DNA sequence: TGTGCCAGCAGCGTGTCAGGGTATGGAAACACCATATATTTT. Its translation: CASSVSGYGNTIYF.

In its sample, this clone was seen once. The chain is built from TRBV5-1 and TRBJ2-1; TRBD2 matches at 7 bases. CDR1 and CDR2 (germline): SGHRS, YFSETQ. Trimming took 1 base from V and 5 from J; bases not matched to a gene: 9. The CDR3 sequence is 16 residues long. CDR3 coding DNA: TGCGCCAGCAGCTTGTTCCCCGCTAGCGGAGACAATGAGCAGTTCTTC. This codes for CASSLFPASGDNEQFF.

The rearrangement joins TRBV28 to TRBJ2-2, with TRBD2 matching over 13 bases. The germline V gene encodes CDR1 MDHEN and CDR2 SYDVKM. This CDR3 has 22 amino acids. The junction had 22 bases not matched to a gene; V was cut back by 5 bases and J by 4 bases. CDR3 loop: CASSQLRGLRTSGSTGTGELFF. In DNA, the CDR3 is TGTGCCAGCAGTCAACTCAGGGGCTTACGGACTAGCGGGAGTACGGGCACCGGGGAGCTGTTTTTT.

The V and J genes are TRBV27 and TRBJ1-5; the match to TRBD1 covers 9 bases. Trimming took 0 bases from V and 4 from J; bases not matched to a gene: 4. Germline V CDR1 and CDR2: MNHEY, SMNVEV (reference sequence). The CDR3 loop spans 16 amino acids. In DNA form, the CDR3 reads TGTGCCAGCAGTTTATCGGGACAGGGAGCTAATCAGCCCCAGCATTTT. It yields the protein CASSLSGQGANQPQHF.

This clone was counted a single time. The chain is built from TRBV7-2 and TRBJ2-7; 9 bases align to TRBD2. Germline CDR1 is SGHTA and CDR2 is FQGNSA. Trimming at V came to 5 bases and at J to 2 bases, leaving 10 bases not matched to a gene. There are 16 residues in the CDR3. CDR3 sequence (DNA): TGTGCCAGCAGCGTACATACTAGCGGGCTTACCTACGAGCAGTACTTC. Its protein product is CASSVHTSGLTYEQYF.

The genes are TRBV5-1 and TRBJ2-7; TRBD2 is a possible D gene (6 bases). Trimming removed 0 bases from V and 3 bases from J, with 16 bases in between. The CDR3 covers 16 residues. CDR1 and CDR2 (germline): SGHRS, YFSETQ. The CDR3 region is CASSLAGSRSGYEQYF. Written as DNA, the CDR3 is TGCGCCAGCAGCTTGGCCGGGAGTCGGTCAGGCTACGAGCAGTACTTC.

This rearrangement joins TRBV4-1 to TRBJ2-7; D is ambiguous. Deletions cut 1 base from V and 3 bases from J, with 10 bases between. CDR3 size: 14 residues. Germline V CDR1 and CDR2: MGHRA, YSYEKL. The CDR3 coding sequence is TGCGCCAGCAGCCAAGGCCCAGCCGTCTACGAGCAGTACTTC. Residues: CASSQGPAVYEQYF.

The V gene is TRBV7-2, the J gene TRBJ2-3, with 8 bases that match TRBD1. This CDR3 has 16 amino acids. Germline-derived CDR1 and CDR2 are SGHTA and FQGNSA. J was trimmed by 0 bases and V by 5 bases; bases with no gene match: 7. The CDR3 DNA follows: TGTGCCAGCAGCCTCGTGACAGGGGTTAGCACAGATACGCAGTATTTT. It encodes CASSLVTGVSTDTQYF.

The rearrangement uses TRBV11-1 and TRBJ1-2; D is ambiguous. The CDR3 contains 12 residues. The V gene's germline CDR1 is SGHAT and CDR2 FQDESV (reference sequence). Trimming cost V 4 bases and J 6 bases, with 9 bases left between them. CDR3 sequence (DNA): TGTGCCAGCAGCTACGGCGGGGATGGCTACACCTTC. This translates into CASSYGGDGYTF. Variable domain in full (rest from reference TRBV11-1 and TRBJ1-2): EAEVAQSPRYKITEKSQAVAFWCDPISGHATLYWYRQILGQGPELLVQFQDESVVDDSQLPKDRFSAERLKGVDSTLKIQPAELGDSAMYLCASSYGGDGYTFGSGTRLTVV.

The gene calls are TRBV29-1 and TRBJ2-7; TRBD2 might be the D (6 bases). Trimming removed 4 bases at V and 0 bases at J, with 13 bases between. CDR1 and CDR2 from the germline V gene are SQVTM and ANQGSEA. The CDR3 contains 14 residues. This chain's CDR3 is CSVVVGGVSYEQYF. CDR3 in DNA: TGCAGCGTTGTGGTGGGAGGCGTCTCCTACGAGCAGTACTTC.

This chain connects TRBV30 to TRBJ1-3; D gene unclear. The CDR3 extends over 13 amino acids. Germline V gene sequence: CDR1 GTSNPN, CDR2 SVGIG (reference sequence). Trimming removed 6 bases at V and 0 bases at J, with 9 bases between. This CDR3 reads CACGSSSGNTIYF. The DNA of the CDR3 is TGTGCCTGTGGTTCAAGCTCTGGAAACACCATATATTTT.

The chain carries TRBV15 and TRBJ2-3, with 8 bases matching TRBD1. The CDR3 has 14 residues. Germline V lookup: CDR1 LNHNV, CDR2 YYDKDF (reference sequence). V lost 3 bases and J lost 1; bases outside the gene matches: 0. In DNA form, the CDR3 reads TGTGCCACCAGCAGGGACAGGGGCACAGATACGCAGTATTTT. The encoded protein is CATSRDRGTDTQYF.

This rearrangement joins TRBV6-5 to TRBJ1-2; 7 bases align to TRBD1. CDR3 size: 15 residues. Germline-derived CDR1 and CDR2 are MNHEY and SVGAGI. V dropped 4 bases and J dropped 3; count of bases not matched to a gene: 8. The CDR3 reads CASSSQQGTYYGYTF. CDR3 coding DNA: TGTGCCAGCAGTTCCCAACAGGGGACCTACTATGGCTACACCTTC.

The rearrangement joins TRBV29-1 to TRBJ2-1; 10 positions match TRBD2. The CDR3 loop spans 21 amino acids. V lost 2 bases, J lost 4 bases, and 23 bases stayed unmatched. Germline V lookup: CDR1 SQVTM, CDR2 ANQGSEA. The CDR3 here is CSVEFLLGGTRASGSYNEQFF. CDR3 coding DNA: TGCAGCGTTGAATTCCTATTGGGGGGGACCAGGGCTAGCGGGAGTTACAATGAGCAGTTCTTC.

CDR3 in amino acids: CASSRDGTGGGNTIYF. In nucleotides, the CDR3 is TGTGCCAGCAGCAGAGACGGGACAGGGGGCGGAAACACCATATATTTT. The V gene is TRBV5-4, the J gene TRBJ1-3, with 12 bases matching TRBD1. Germline CDR1 is SGHNT and CDR2 is YYREEE (reference sequence). The CDR3 loop spans 16 amino acids. V lost 4 bases to trimming and J lost 4 bases; unmatched junction nucleotides: 6. Combining the CDR3 with reference TRBV5-4 and TRBJ1-3 gives the whole variable domain ETGVTQSPTHLIKTRGQQVTLRCSSQSGHNTVSWYQQALGQGPQFIFQYYREEENGRGNFPPRFSGLQFPNYSSELNVNALELDDSALYLCASSRDGTGGGNTIYFGEGSWLTVV.

The CDR3 loop is CASSQGGAGGELFF. The CDR3 bases are TGCGCCAGCAGCCAGGGGGGGGCGGGCGGGGAGCTGTTTTTT. This chain links TRBV4-1 with TRBJ2-2, with TRBD2 as a possible D gene (7 bases). CDR3 length: 14 amino acids. Germline V lookup: CDR1 MGHRA, CDR2 YSYEKL. Trimming removed 3 bases at V and 7 bases at J, with 12 bases between.

The rearrangement uses TRBV7-6 and TRBJ2-5, with no clear D. With 4 bases removed from V and 5 bases from J, the gap between germline ends came to 5 bases. The V gene's germline CDR1 is SGHVS and CDR2 FNYEAQ. CDR3 length equals 11 residues. The CDR3 protein is CASSSRETQYF. The CDR3 coding sequence is TGTGCCAGCAGCTCGAGGGAGACCCAGTACTTC. Based on the CDR3 plus reference TRBV7-6 and TRBJ2-5, the full variable domain is GAGVSQSPRYKVTKRGQDVALRCDPISGHVSLYWYRQALGQGPEFLTYFNYEAQQDKSGLPNDRFSAERPEGSISTLTIQRTEQRDSAMYRCASSSRETQYFGPGTRLLVL.

The genes are TRBV28 and TRBJ2-4, with D possibly being TRBD2 (5 bases). CDR1 is MDHEN and CDR2 is SYDVKM in the germline V gene. Trimming stripped 2 bases from V and 0 bases from J, with 11 bases between. This CDR3 is 16 amino acids long. The CDR3 DNA reads TGTGCCAGCAGTTTAGCGCCGAGGGAAGCCAAAAACATTCAGTACTTC. It specifies CASSLAPREAKNIQYF.

The gene calls are TRBV6-6 and TRBJ1-1; D is perhaps TRBD1 (5 bases). V dropped 0 bases and J dropped 0 bases, with 8 bases sitting between them. There are 15 residues in the CDR3. Germline V CDR1 and CDR2: MNHNY, SVGAGI (reference sequence). In nucleotides, the CDR3 is TGTGCCAGCAGTTACTCTGGGGGACTGAACACTGAAGCTTTCTTT. This translates into CASSYSGGLNTEAFF.

The rearrangement uses TRBV7-6 and TRBJ2-6; D is perhaps TRBD1 or TRBD2 (5 bases each). In germline, CDR1 is SGHVS, CDR2 FNYEAQ. Trimming removed 5 bases from V and 0 bases from J, with 17 bases in between. The length of the CDR3 is 18 residues. CDR3: CASSPPLWGSSGANVLTF. The CDR3 DNA reads TGTGCCAGCAGCCCCCCACTTTGGGGGAGCTCTGGGGCCAACGTCCTGACTTTC.

The chain carries TRBV6-6 and TRBJ1-2, with D tentatively TRBD1 (5 bases). The V end lost 4 bases, the J end lost 6 bases, and 15 bases lay between the germline ends. Germline V gene data show CDR1 as MNHNY and CDR2 as SVGAGI (reference sequence). CDR3 length: 14 residues. The CDR3 loop reads CASSSRGEQDGYTF. The DNA of the CDR3 is TGTGCCAGCAGTTCCCGGGGGGAGCAGGATGGCTACACCTTC.

The chain links TRBV5-1 to TRBJ2-5, with TRBD1 identical over 9 bases. Germline V gene lookup returns CDR1 SGHRS and CDR2 YFSETQ. V lost 4 bases and J lost 5; bases outside the gene matches: 9. The CDR3 is 15 residues long. The CDR3 spells CASSRQQGAGETQYF. The CDR3 bases are TGCGCCAGCAGCCGACAACAGGGGGCCGGGGAGACCCAGTACTTC.

The CDR3 is CAISDDFLGRQFF. As DNA, the CDR3 is TGTGCCATCAGTGATGACTTCCTGGGCAGGCAGTTCTTC. This chain links TRBV10-3 with TRBJ2-1; D is ambiguous. Trimming left V 3 bases short and J 12 bases short, with 15 bases between. Per the germline V gene, CDR1 is ENHRY and CDR2 is SYGVKD. The CDR3 sequence is 13 residues long.

The chain links TRBV5-4 to TRBJ1-2, with 9 bases identical to TRBD1. The V gene's germline CDR1 is SGHNT and CDR2 YYREEE (reference sequence). The CDR3 spans 15 residues. With 3 bases clipped from V and 5 bases from J, the junction kept 8 bases outside the gene matches. The CDR3 nucleotides are TGTGCCAGCAGCTCGACAGGGGGGAACGAATATGGCTACACCTTC. This gives the protein CASSSTGGNEYGYTF.

J is TRBJ1-4 and V is TRBV19; TRBD1 agrees at 8 bases. Germline trimming cut 4 bases from V and 6 bases from J; bases unmatched to any gene: 10. This CDR3 region has 16 residues. Germline CDR1 LNHDA, CDR2 SQIVND (reference sequence). The CDR3: CASSNVWTGSDEKLFF. CDR3 in DNA: TGTGCCAGTAGTAACGTATGGACAGGGTCTGATGAAAAACTGTTTTTT.

J is TRBJ2-1 and V is TRBV14; no firm D call. Looked up from germline, CDR1 is SGHDN and CDR2 is FVKESK. CDR3 length equals 13 residues. The ends were cut back, 1 base at V and 1 base at J, with 2 bases in the middle. The CDR3: CASSQGSYNEQFF. Written as DNA, the CDR3 is TGTGCCAGCAGCCAAGGATCCTACAATGAGCAGTTCTTC.

This CDR3 reads CASSLPGAAYEQYF. The DNA of the CDR3 is TGTGCCAGCAGCTTACCTGGGGCGGCCTACGAGCAGTACTTC. The J gene is TRBJ2-7, the V gene TRBV7-9, with a weak D call TRBD1 (5 bases). CDR1 is SEHNR, CDR2 FQNEAQ, per germline (reference sequence). The CDR3 is 14 amino acids. V lost 2 bases to trimming and J lost 2 bases, with 10 bases between them.

The V and J genes are TRBV7-8 and TRBJ2-5; the D call may be TRBD1 or TRBD2 (5 bases each). The V gene lost 4 bases and the J gene lost 4 bases, with 16 bases spanning the gap. Germline lookup yields CDR1 SGHVS and CDR2 FQNEAQ. CDR3 size: 15 residues. This CDR3 reads CASSWGGGPRETQYF. DNA of the CDR3: TGTGCCAGCAGCTGGGGTGGGGGACCGAGAGAGACCCAGTACTTC.